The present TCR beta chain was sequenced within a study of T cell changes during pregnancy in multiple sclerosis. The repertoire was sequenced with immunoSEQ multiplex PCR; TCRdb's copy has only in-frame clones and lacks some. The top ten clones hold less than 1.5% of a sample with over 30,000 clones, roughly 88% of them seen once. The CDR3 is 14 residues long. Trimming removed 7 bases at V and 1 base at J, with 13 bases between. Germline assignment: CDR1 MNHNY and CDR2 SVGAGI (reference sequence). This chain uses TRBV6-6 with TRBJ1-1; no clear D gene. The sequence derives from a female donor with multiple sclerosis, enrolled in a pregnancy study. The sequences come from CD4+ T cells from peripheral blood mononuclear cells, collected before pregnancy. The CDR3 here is CASNSRNKNTEAFF. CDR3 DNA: TGTGCCAGCAACTCCAGGAACAAGAACACTGAAGCTTTCTTT.